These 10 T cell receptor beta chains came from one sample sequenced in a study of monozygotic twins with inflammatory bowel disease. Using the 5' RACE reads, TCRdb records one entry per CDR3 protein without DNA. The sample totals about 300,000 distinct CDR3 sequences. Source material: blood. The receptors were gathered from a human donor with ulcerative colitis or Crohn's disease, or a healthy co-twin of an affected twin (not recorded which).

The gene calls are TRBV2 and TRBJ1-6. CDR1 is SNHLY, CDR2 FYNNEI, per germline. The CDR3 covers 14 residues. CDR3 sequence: CASKDREGNSPLHF.

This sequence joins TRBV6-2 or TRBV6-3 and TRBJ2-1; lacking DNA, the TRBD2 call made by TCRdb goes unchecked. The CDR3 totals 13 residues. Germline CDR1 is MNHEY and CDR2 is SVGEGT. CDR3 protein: CASSLTFGGEQFF.

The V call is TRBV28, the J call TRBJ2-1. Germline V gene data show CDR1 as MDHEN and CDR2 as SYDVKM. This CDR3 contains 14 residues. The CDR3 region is CASNKANSYNEQFF.

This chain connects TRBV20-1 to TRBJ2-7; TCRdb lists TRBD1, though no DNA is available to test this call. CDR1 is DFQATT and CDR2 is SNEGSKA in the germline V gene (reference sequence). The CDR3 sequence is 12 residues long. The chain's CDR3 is CSAREGGYEQYF.

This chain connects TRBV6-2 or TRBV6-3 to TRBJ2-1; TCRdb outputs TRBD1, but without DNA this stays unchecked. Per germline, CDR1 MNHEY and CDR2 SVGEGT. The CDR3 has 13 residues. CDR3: CASRLPPLGGQFF.

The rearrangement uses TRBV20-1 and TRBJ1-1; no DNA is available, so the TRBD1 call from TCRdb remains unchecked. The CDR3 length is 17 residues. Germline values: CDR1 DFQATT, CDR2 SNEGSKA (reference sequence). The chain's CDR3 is CSARGPGTGYMNTEAFF.

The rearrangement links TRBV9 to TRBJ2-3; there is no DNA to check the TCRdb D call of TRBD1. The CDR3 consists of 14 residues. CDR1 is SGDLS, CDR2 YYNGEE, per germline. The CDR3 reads CASSRTPSTDTQYF.

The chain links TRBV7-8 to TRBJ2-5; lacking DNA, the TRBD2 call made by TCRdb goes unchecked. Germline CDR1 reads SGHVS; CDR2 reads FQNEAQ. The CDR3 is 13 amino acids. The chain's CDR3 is CASSFGLAETQYF.

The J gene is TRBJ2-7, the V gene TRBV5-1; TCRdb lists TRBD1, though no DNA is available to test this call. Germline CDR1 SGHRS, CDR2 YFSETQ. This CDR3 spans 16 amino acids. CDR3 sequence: CASTLRQGEGLGEQYF.

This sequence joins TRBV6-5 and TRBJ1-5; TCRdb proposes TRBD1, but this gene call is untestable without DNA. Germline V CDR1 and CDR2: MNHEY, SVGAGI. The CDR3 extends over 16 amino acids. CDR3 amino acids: CASSFAPLTSNQPQHF.